The present entry profiles one TCR beta chain with its context. Antigen unknown. cDNA libraries for TRB were generated by 5' RACE incorporating UMI labels. TCRdb re-called the 5' RACE reads and shows each CDR3 protein once, DNA omitted. The sample holds roughly 110,000 distinct CDR3 sequences. The sample comes from a study of CXCR3-negative and CXCR3-positive naive CD8 T cells. This CDR3 region has 15 residues. CDR1 is MNHEY and CDR2 is SMNVEV in the germline V gene (reference sequence). The study, taken as a whole, reports: The TRB CDR3s that CXCR3-positive naive cells carried were more hydrophobic than those of CXCR3-negative naive cells.

This chain links TRBV27 with TRBJ2-1; TCRdb names TRBD1, which stays unverified in the absence of DNA. This clonotype was sampled from a human donor in good health. Some clones in this sample may be carry-over from other donors' samples. The specimen was naive CXCR3+ CD8+ T cells from blood. Sample subset: CD45RO-CCR7+CD27+CD95- naive CD8+ T cells expressing CXCR3 (TNR3+). Here the CDR3 reads CASSLRGFSYNEQFF.